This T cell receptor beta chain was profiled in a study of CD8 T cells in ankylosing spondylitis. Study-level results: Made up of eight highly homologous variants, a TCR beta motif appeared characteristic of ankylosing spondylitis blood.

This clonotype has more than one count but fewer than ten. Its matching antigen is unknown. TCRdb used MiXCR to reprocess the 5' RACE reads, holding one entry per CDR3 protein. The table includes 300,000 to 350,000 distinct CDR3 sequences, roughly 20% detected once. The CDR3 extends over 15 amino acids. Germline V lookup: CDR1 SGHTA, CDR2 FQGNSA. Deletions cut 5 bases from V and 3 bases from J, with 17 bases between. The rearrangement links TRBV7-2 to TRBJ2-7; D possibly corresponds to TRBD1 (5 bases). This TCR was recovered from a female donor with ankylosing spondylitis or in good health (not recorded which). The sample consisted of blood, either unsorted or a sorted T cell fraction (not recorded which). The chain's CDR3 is CASSAGRRGIYEQYF. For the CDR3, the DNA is TGTGCCAGCAGCGCAGGCCGAAGGGGCATCTACGAGCAGTACTTC.